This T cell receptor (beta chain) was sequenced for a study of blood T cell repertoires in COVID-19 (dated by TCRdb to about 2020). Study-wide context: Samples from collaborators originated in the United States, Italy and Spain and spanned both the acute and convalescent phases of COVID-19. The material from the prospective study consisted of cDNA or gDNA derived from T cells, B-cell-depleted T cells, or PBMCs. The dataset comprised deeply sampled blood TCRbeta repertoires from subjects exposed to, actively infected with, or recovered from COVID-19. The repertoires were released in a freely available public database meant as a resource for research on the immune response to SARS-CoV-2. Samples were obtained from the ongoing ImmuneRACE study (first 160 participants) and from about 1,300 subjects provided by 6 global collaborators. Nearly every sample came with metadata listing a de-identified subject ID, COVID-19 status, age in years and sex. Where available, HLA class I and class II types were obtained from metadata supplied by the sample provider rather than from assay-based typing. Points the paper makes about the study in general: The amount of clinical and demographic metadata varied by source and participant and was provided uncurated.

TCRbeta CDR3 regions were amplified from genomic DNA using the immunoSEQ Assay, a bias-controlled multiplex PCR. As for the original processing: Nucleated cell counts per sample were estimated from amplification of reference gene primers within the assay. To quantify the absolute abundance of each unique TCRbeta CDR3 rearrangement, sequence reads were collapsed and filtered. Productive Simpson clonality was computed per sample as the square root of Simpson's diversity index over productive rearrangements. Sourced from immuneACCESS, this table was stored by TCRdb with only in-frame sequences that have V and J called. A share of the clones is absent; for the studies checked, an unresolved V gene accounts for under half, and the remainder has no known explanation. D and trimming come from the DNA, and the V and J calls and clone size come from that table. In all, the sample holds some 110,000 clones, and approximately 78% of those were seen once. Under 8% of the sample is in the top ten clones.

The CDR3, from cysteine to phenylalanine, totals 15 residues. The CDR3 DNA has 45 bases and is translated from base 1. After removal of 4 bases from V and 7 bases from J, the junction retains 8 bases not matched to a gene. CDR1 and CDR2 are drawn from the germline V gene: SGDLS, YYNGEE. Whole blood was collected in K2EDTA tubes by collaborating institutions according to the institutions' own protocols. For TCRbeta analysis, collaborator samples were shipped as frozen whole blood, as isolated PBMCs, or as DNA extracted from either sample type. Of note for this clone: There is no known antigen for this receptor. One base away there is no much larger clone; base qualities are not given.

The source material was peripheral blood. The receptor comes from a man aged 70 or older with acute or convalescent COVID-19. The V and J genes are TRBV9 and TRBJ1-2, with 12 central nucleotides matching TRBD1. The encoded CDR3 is CASSIQGQGAPGYTF. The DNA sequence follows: TGTGCCAGCAGCATACAGGGACAGGGGGCGCCTGGCTACACCTTC. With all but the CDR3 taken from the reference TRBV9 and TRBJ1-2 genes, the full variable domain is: DSGVTQTPKHLITATGQRVTLRCSPRSGDLSVYWYQQSLDQGLQFLIQYYNGEERAKGNILERFSAQQFPDLHSELNLSSLELGDSALYFCASSIQGQGAPGYTFGSGTRLTVV.